This T cell receptor (beta chain) is from a study of CD8 T cells in ankylosing spondylitis. Study outcomes and limitations: For ankylosing spondylitis blood, a TCR beta motif of 8 or 9 highly homologous variants appeared characteristic.

TCRdb independently ran MiXCR on the 5' RACE reads; one entry per CDR3 protein. Here the sample spans roughly 46,000 distinct CDR3 sequences, about 4.2% being singletons. The germline V gene encodes CDR1 SGDLS and CDR2 YYNGEE. V lost 3 bases, J lost 2 bases, and 11 bases lay in between. This CDR3 has 14 residues. This clonotype was recorded at least ten times. Its antigen is undetermined. The V gene is TRBV9, the J gene TRBJ1-2, with a tentative D call TRBD1 (5 bases). Input material: blood, either unsorted or a sorted T cell fraction (not recorded which). The TCR was taken from a female donor with ankylosing spondylitis or in good health (not recorded which). The CDR3 nucleotides read TGTGCCAGCAGCGGGGGCAGGTTGAACTATGGCTACACCTTC. It yields the protein CASSGGRLNYGYTF. The full variable domain, its missing parts supplied by reference TRBV9 and TRBJ1-2, is DSGVTQTPKHLITATGQRVTLRCSPRSGDLSVYWYQQSLDQGLQFLIQYYNGEERAKGNILERFSAQQFPDLHSELNLSSLELGDSALYFCASSGGRLNYGYTFGSGTRLTVV.